Following are 11 T cell receptor beta chains from one sample sequenced in a study of read filtering for tumor transcriptome and immune sequencing. The library was built from roughly 400 ng RNA with molecular barcoded adaptors for alpha/delta and beta/gamma chains. TCRdb reanalysed the reads using MiXCR and keeps one entry per CDR3 protein. The sample lists over 45,000 distinct CDR3 sequences, 15% to 20% occurring once. Sequences were obtained from a population of CD138-negative cells sorted from bone marrow. Every receptor here comes from a donor aged 40 or older with multiple myeloma.

In this sample, this clonotype turned up many times. CDR3 coding DNA: TGCAGTGCCAGCCCTCAGGGTCCAAGGGCTGAAGCTTTCTTT. Translating gives CSASPQGPRAEAFF. This chain joins TRBV20-1 and TRBJ1-1, with D possibly matching TRBD1 (5 bases). Between the trimmed V and J ends, which lost 6 bases and 6 bases, there was a span of 20 bases. CDR3 length equals 14 residues. Germline V lookup: CDR1 DFQATT, CDR2 SNEGSKA (reference sequence).

This clonotype was observed at least ten times. The genes are TRBV20-1 and TRBJ1-1, with D perhaps TRBD1 (5 bases). Trimming pared 0 bases from V and 2 bases from J, leaving 10 bases between. This CDR3 comprises 14 residues. Germline assignment: CDR1 DFQATT and CDR2 SNEGSKA (reference sequence). The CDR3 region has the DNA TGCAGTGCTAGAGATCCCCAGGGCAACACTGAAGCTTTCTTT. Its protein is CSARDPQGNTEAFF.

This clonotype has a handful of counts. V gene TRBV20-1 combines with J gene TRBJ1-5, with TRBD1 as a possible D gene (6 bases). Trimming took 5 bases from V and 3 from J, leaving 11 bases between them. The CDR3 has 13 residues. The germline V gene encodes CDR1 DFQATT and CDR2 SNEGSKA (reference sequence). The CDR3 region is CSARRDNNQPQHF. The CDR3 region has the DNA TGCAGTGCTCGCCGGGACAACAATCAGCCCCAGCATTTT.

This clonotype was seen ten or more times. This chain connects TRBV29-1 to TRBJ1-1; maybe TRBD1 (5 bases). From germline, CDR1 is SQVTM and CDR2 ANQGSEA. The ends were cut back, 4 bases at V and 2 bases at J, with 14 bases in the middle. The CDR3 extends over 14 amino acids. The CDR3 here is CSVGGEATNTEAFF. For the CDR3, the DNA is TGCAGCGTTGGGGGCGAAGCCACTAACACTGAAGCTTTCTTT.

This clonotype was recorded at least ten times. CDR3 amino acids: CASSLGRRTGELFF. Written as DNA, the CDR3 is TGTGCCAGCAGCTTAGGCCGACGCACCGGGGAGCTGTTTTTT. The chain joins TRBV7-2 to TRBJ2-2, with D unclear. The CDR3 is made up of 14 amino acids. Germline CDR1 is SGHTA and CDR2 is FQGNSA. V was trimmed by 1 base and J by 4 bases, leaving 7 bases between them.

Comments on this clonotype: This sequence may be a read error, since a much larger clone differs from it by one base. The rearrangement links TRBV29-1 to TRBJ1-4; the D gene is possibly TRBD1 (6 bases). CDR3 length: 14 residues. Germline CDR1 SQVTM, CDR2 ANQGSEA. The CDR3 reads CSVRRGTTHEKLFF. The CDR3, as DNA: TGCAGCGTTCGACGCGGGACAACTCATGAAAAACTGTTTTTT.

This clonotype appeared many times. This rearrangement joins TRBV28 to TRBJ2-7; TRBD1 matches at 7 bases. CDR1 and CDR2 (germline): MDHEN, SYDVKM. This CDR3 is 14 amino acids long. J gave up 0 bases and V 5 bases, and 4 bases lay outside the gene matches. CDR3: CASSLQGYSYEQYF. The CDR3 nucleotides are TGTGCCAGCAGTCTACAGGGGTACTCCTACGAGCAGTACTTC.

This clonotype was observed many times. The chain is built from TRBV27 and TRBJ2-5, with D perhaps TRBD2 (7 bases). The CDR3 has 15 amino acids. In germline, CDR1 is MNHEY, CDR2 SMNVEV (reference sequence). Trimming shortened V by 5 bases and J by 4 bases, and 17 bases separated the two germline ends. CDR3 protein: CASSPGQGRGETQYF. In DNA, the CDR3 is TGTGCCAGCAGTCCAGGTCAGGGGAGGGGAGAGACCCAGTACTTC.

As for this clonotype: Possible read error: a much larger clone is one base away. V usage is TRBV28 and J usage is TRBJ2-3, with 7 bases aligning to TRBD2. The germline gives CDR1 MDHEN, CDR2 SYDVKM. The CDR3 contains 15 residues. The CDR3 DNA reads as TGTGCCAGCGGGGAGGGTAGGCGGCTCACAGATACGCGGTATTTT. Translated, it gives CASGEGRRLTDTRYF.

This clonotype was observed many times. This chain uses TRBV29-1 with TRBJ2-7; maybe TRBD1 (6 bases). The CDR3 is 14 residues long. Germline V gives CDR1 SQVTM, CDR2 ANQGSEA. Trimming shortened V by 1 base and J by 1 base, and 11 bases separated the two germline ends. CDR3 coding DNA: TGCAGCGTTGAAGTCTTTAGGGGGTCCTACGAGCAGTACTTC. It translates to CSVEVFRGSYEQYF.

This clonotype appeared many times. This chain connects TRBV29-1 to TRBJ2-5; D uncertain. This CDR3 has 13 residues. The V gene's germline CDR1 is SQVTM and CDR2 ANQGSEA. The V gene lost 7 bases and the J gene lost 3 bases, with 15 bases spanning the gap. CDR3 nucleotides: TGCAGCGCCCGCCCGGACGGCGAAGAGACCCAGTACTTC. Protein sequence: CSARPDGEETQYF. The full variable domain, in which reference TRBV29-1 and TRBJ2-5 provide the parts outside the CDR3, is SAVISQKPSRDICQRGTSLTIQCQVDSQVTMMFWYRQQPGQSLTLIATANQGSEATYESGFVIDKFPISRPNLTFSTLTVSNMSPEDSSIYLCSARPDGEETQYFGPGTRLLVL.